Reported below is one T cell receptor beta chain. This record comes from a study of blood T cell repertoires in COVID-19. Germline-derived CDR1 and CDR2 are MDHEN and SYDVKM. This CDR3 is 15 amino acids long. The trim removed 5 bases at V and 9 bases at J, leaving 10 bases unmatched. Sequenced by immunoSEQ multiplex PCR; TCRdb stores in-frame clones only, minus some. The table shows approximately 300,000 clones, with under 95% occurring only once. The sample comprised PBMCs or T cells enriched from blood (not recorded which). This clonotype originated in a man between 60 and 75 years old who had recovered from COVID-19. The V call is TRBV28, the J call TRBJ2-1; 10 positions agree with TRBD2. CDR3 DNA sequence: TGTGCCAGCAGTGAGAATAGCGGGAGGAACGGTGAGCAGTTCTTC. Translation: CASSENSGRNGEQFF.